Sequencing of this T cell receptor beta chain was carried out in a study of Graves' ophthalmopathy and Graves' hyperthyroidism. General observations from the study: Thyroid clonotypes that were expanded above 0.001 frequency mostly also appeared in blood.

Scientists amplified the TCR beta CDR3 regions from RNA transcripts. Second-round multiplex PCR followed a first-round RT-PCR using HTBI primers. TCRdb processed the multiplex PCR reads anew with MiXCR; each CDR3 protein has one entry. Among about 390,000 distinct CDR3 sequences, approximately 15% were seen once, and the ten largest hold approximately 7%. Lactation, pregnancy, uncontrolled infections and other autoimmune diseases were all grounds for excluding patients. A diagnosis was made from clinical symptoms together with serum thyroxine, TRAb, thyroid ultrasound and orbital computed tomography. PBMCs were isolated from an approximately 10 ml sample of fresh peripheral blood. CDR3 length: 15 residues. Per the germline V gene, CDR1 is SGHDN and CDR2 is FVKESK. In this sample, this clonotype turned up a few times. Its specificity is not known. The junction shows a germline mismatch at one end, possibly a read error.

The chain uses TRBV14 and TRBJ2-5; 7 bases align to TRBD2. Sequencing was performed on peripheral blood. The origin of this receptor is a woman aged 18-29 years with stable Graves' hyperthyroidism. The CDR3 protein is CASSLGGLDQETKYF. The CDR3 DNA reads as TGTGCCAGCAGCTTAGGTGGACTAGACCAAGAGACCAAGTACTTC.